This T cell receptor (beta chain) is from a study of beta chain features in type 1 diabetes. Whole-study findings and limits: Patients' naive, central memory and Treg TCRB repertoires seemed closer to one another than those of healthy donors. Across all four CD4+ subsets, people with type 1 diabetes showed modestly shorter TCRB CDR3s.

CD4+ naive, central memory, regulatory and stem cell-like memory cells were sorted via CD45RO/CCR7/CD25/CD127/CD95/CD27. Germline V gene lookup returns CDR1 KGHSH and CDR2 LQKENI. The germline V and J ends were trimmed by 5 bases and 4 bases, with 6 bases remaining between them. The CDR3 covers 12 residues. Isolated RNA was reverse transcribed in full, so expressed TCRB transcripts were sequenced. Naive, central memory and regulatory T cell samples yielded around 3.3 million reads on average. The method was immunoSEQ multiplex PCR; TCRdb's version includes in-frame clones alone and lacks a portion of them. Here the sample spans approximately 160,000 clones, about a tenth being singletons. To note about this clone: Its antigen is not identified.

The V gene is TRBV18, the J gene TRBJ1-5, with no clear D. This sequence was found in a man under 40 with type 1 diabetes. The material sequenced was central memory CD4+ T cells from blood. The CDR3 DNA follows: TGTGCCAGCTCATCCCCTAATCAGCCCCAGCATTTT. Its protein product is CASSSPNQPQHF. Full variable domain (rest looked up from reference TRBV18 and TRBJ1-5): NAGVMQNPRHLVRRRGQEARLRCSPMKGHSHVYWYRQLPEEGLKFMVYLQKENIIDESGMPKERFSAEFPKEGPSILRIQQVVRGDSAAYFCASSSPNQPQHFGDGTRLSIL.